The 23 T cell receptor beta chains listed next were all sequenced from one sample in a study of blood T cell repertoires in COVID-19. Assay: immunoSEQ multiplex PCR; the TCRdb copy retains only in-frame clones and omits some. This table holds 270,000 or so clones, roughly nine tenths found once. Material for sequencing was peripheral blood. The receptors were gathered from a woman in her twenties or thirties with COVID-19, enrolled during active disease.

The V gene is TRBV28, the J gene TRBJ2-7; 10 nucleotides line up with TRBD2. From germline, CDR1 is MDHEN and CDR2 SYDVKM. The V and J ends lost 6 bases and 7 bases, in that order; junction bases with no gene match: 6. The CDR3 extends over 13 amino acids. This chain's CDR3 is CASRSSGGGEQYF. The CDR3 nucleotides read TGTGCCAGCAGATCTAGCGGGGGAGGGGAGCAGTACTTC.

V gene TRBV4-2 combines with J gene TRBJ1-1, with D unresolved. Trimming pared 1 base from V and 4 bases from J, leaving 10 bases between. CDR1 is LGHNA, CDR2 YNFKEQ, per germline. This CDR3 has 14 amino acids. DNA of the CDR3: TGTGCCAGCAGCCAAGCCAACCCCGGCACTGAAGCTTTCTTT. Its protein is CASSQANPGTEAFF.

The chain links TRBV15 to TRBJ1-1, with 7 positions matching TRBD1. CDR3 length equals 14 residues. V lost 3 bases to trimming and J lost 8 bases; unmatched junction nucleotides: 9. Per the germline V gene, CDR1 is LNHNV and CDR2 is YYDKDF (reference sequence). The CDR3 is CATSRRQGSYEAFF. CDR3 coding DNA: TGTGCCACCAGCAGGCGACAGGGATCCTACGAAGCTTTCTTT.

This sequence joins TRBV19 and TRBJ1-1; D call uncertain. Germline V CDR1 and CDR2: LNHDA, SQIVND (reference sequence). Trimming pared 5 bases from V and 5 bases from J, leaving 18 bases between. The CDR3 runs to 15 residues. This CDR3 is CASSLSWAGGTEAFF. The CDR3 nucleotides are TGTGCCAGTAGTTTAAGTTGGGCGGGCGGAACTGAAGCTTTCTTT.

V is TRBV4-2 and J is TRBJ1-4; D gene unclear. This CDR3 contains 15 residues. Germline loops: CDR1 LGHNA, CDR2 YNFKEQ. Trimming removed 1 base at V and 3 bases at J, with 9 bases between. The CDR3, as DNA: TGTGCCAGCAGCCAAGTCTCCAGGTCTAATGAAAAACTGTTTTTT. It codes for CASSQVSRSNEKLFF.

The chain uses TRBV4-1 and TRBJ2-3; TRBD1 aligns across 8 bases. This CDR3 is 15 amino acids long. Unmatched junction bases numbered 3, after V lost 3 bases and J lost 1 base. Germline CDR1 is MGHRA and CDR2 is YSYEKL. CDR3 bases: TGCGCCAGCAGCCATCTACAGGGGGGCACAGATACGCAGTATTTT. Its translation is CASSHLQGGTDTQYF.

The genes are TRBV25-1 and TRBJ2-7; a possible D gene is TRBD2 (6 bases). This CDR3 is built from 13 residues. V dropped 5 bases and J dropped 2 bases, with 10 bases sitting between them. The germline V gene has CDR1 MGHDK and CDR2 SYGVNS. Here the CDR3 DNA reads TGTGCCAGCAGTCCCCCGGGGGCCTACGAGCAGTACTTC. Encoded protein: CASSPPGAYEQYF.

V and J are TRBV7-8 and TRBJ2-1, with a possible D match to TRBD1 (6 bases). This CDR3 region has 16 residues. The germline CDR1 and CDR2 sequences are SGHVS and FQNEAQ. Deletions cut 2 bases from V and 0 bases from J, with 11 bases between. DNA of the CDR3: TGTGCCAGCAGCTTATCATCAGGGGTCTCCTACAATGAGCAGTTCTTC. Protein: CASSLSSGVSYNEQFF.

This clone was detected a few times. The chain couples TRBV3-1 (or the pseudogene TRBV3-2) to TRBJ1-1; 7 positions agree with TRBD1. V shed 1 base and J 4 bases; nucleotides not matched to a gene: 9. This CDR3 comprises 16 residues. CDR1 is LGHDT and CDR2 is YNNKEL in the germline V gene (reference sequence). CDR3 sequence: CASSQGPGTEGTEAFF. As DNA, the CDR3 is TGTGCCAGCAGCCAAGGCCCCGGGACAGAGGGCACTGAAGCTTTCTTT.

This clone has only one observation. The chain is built from TRBV6-5 and TRBJ2-2; D uncertain. Germline lookup yields CDR1 MNHEY and CDR2 SVGAGI. Trimming removed 2 bases at V and 5 bases at J, with 3 bases between. This CDR3 contains 12 residues. The CDR3 loop reads CASSYHTGELFF. CDR3 bases: TGTGCCAGCAGTTACCATACCGGGGAGCTGTTTTTT.

The chain employs TRBV12-5 and TRBJ1-6; D may be TRBD1 (5 bases). The germline gives CDR1 LGHNT, CDR2 FRNRAP. There are 12 residues in the CDR3. V lost 5 bases, J lost 9 bases, and 8 bases lay in between. The CDR3 coding sequence is TGTGCTAGTGGTCCAGGGTTTTCACCCCTCCACTTT. Amino acids: CASGPGFSPLHF.

The chain has TRBV7-8 and TRBJ2-7; no definite D call. V lost 0 bases to trimming and J lost 2 bases, with 8 bases between them. This CDR3 contains 14 residues. Germline CDR1 SGHVS, CDR2 FQNEAQ. CDR3 bases: TGTGCCAGCAGCTTAGCCAGGCTCGCCTACGAGCAGTACTTC. It yields the protein CASSLARLAYEQYF.

The J gene is TRBJ1-6, the V gene TRBV7-2; possible D gene TRBD1, 6 bases. This CDR3 region has 15 residues. The germline V and J ends were trimmed by 5 bases and 7 bases, with 15 bases remaining between them. Germline V CDR1 and CDR2: SGHTA, FQGNSA. Here the CDR3 reads CASSQRKGVNSPLHF. The CDR3 nucleotides read TGTGCCAGCAGCCAACGCAAGGGGGTAAATTCACCCCTCCACTTT.

The rearrangement uses TRBV29-1 and TRBJ2-5; TRBD1 matches 7 bases. CDR1 is SQVTM and CDR2 is ANQGSEA in the germline V gene. With 7 bases clipped from V and 1 base from J, the junction kept 12 bases outside the gene matches. The CDR3 is 15 amino acids. The CDR3 sequence is CSARQGMGSQETQYF. In DNA form, the CDR3 reads TGCAGCGCCCGACAGGGAATGGGCAGCCAAGAGACCCAGTACTTC.

The rearrangement joins TRBV18 to TRBJ1-3, with D possibly matching TRBD1 (5 bases). Germline V gene data show CDR1 as KGHSH and CDR2 as LQKENI. V shed 1 base and J shed 2 bases, with 12 bases lying between them. The CDR3 extends over 16 amino acids. The CDR3 loop is CASSPLPREAGNTIYF. CDR3 DNA: TGTGCCAGCTCACCACTTCCCAGGGAGGCTGGAAACACCATATATTTT.

The V call is TRBV28, the J call TRBJ1-5; unclear D gene. The CDR3 contains 13 residues. CDR1 and CDR2 from the germline V gene are MDHEN and SYDVKM. V was shortened by 4 bases and J by 3 bases, with 7 bases between the two germline ends. CDR3 region: CASSSRDNQPQHF. The CDR3 bases are TGTGCCAGCAGTTCGCGGGACAATCAGCCCCAGCATTTT.

This clone occurred once. The chain employs TRBV5-1 and TRBJ1-1; no reliable D call. This CDR3 is 11 amino acids long. Trimming took off 0 bases at V and 10 bases at J, with 7 bases between the two ends. Germline V gene data show CDR1 as SGHRS and CDR2 as YFSETQ. For the CDR3, the DNA is TGCGCCAGCAGCTTGGGTGGGCCAGCTTTCTTT. Protein product: CASSLGGPAFF.

The chain joins TRBV27 to TRBJ2-7; a weak D match, TRBD2 (6 bases). V was cut by 2 bases and J by 7 bases, with 12 bases left in between. The length of the CDR3 is 13 residues. Looked up from germline, CDR1 is MNHEY and CDR2 is SMNVEV (reference sequence). The CDR3 DNA sequence: TGTGCCAGCAGTTTAGGAGGGACGCGGGAGCAGTACTTC. Residues: CASSLGGTREQYF.

The chain is built from TRBV21-1 and TRBJ1-1; the D segment call TRBD1 is taken from the table without a DNA check. TRBV21-1 is deemed a pseudogene. The CDR3 has 18 residues. The CDR3 DNA reads TGTGCCAGCAGCGCCCAAAAGGACCTGACAGGCTTGAACACTGAAGCTTTCTTT. Its protein is CASSAQKDLTGLNTEAFF.

About this clone: This sample includes further DNA sequences coding for the same CDR3. The CDR3: CASSIDRASNQPQHF. The CDR3 DNA sequence: TGTGCCAGTAGTATTGACAGGGCTAGCAATCAGCCCCAGCATTTT. V gene TRBV19 combines with J gene TRBJ1-5; 7 nucleotides line up with TRBD1. Losses at the gene ends were 3 bases for V and 0 bases for J; bases not matched to a gene: 2. CDR3 length equals 15 residues. CDR1 and CDR2 from the germline V gene are LNHDA and SQIVND (reference sequence).

The J gene is TRBJ2-1, the V gene TRBV2; D not certain. Germline V gene data show CDR1 as SNHLY and CDR2 as FYNNEI. Trimming removed 7 bases from V and 0 bases from J, with 7 bases in between. The CDR3 has 13 amino acids. In nucleotides, the CDR3 is TGTGCCAGCATGGCCGACTCCTACAATGAGCAGTTCTTC. The encoded protein is CASMADSYNEQFF. The whole variable domain, remainder taken from reference TRBV2 and TRBJ2-1, is EPEVTQTPSHQVTQMGQEVILRCVPISNHLYFYWYRQILGQKVEFLVSFYNNEISEKSEIFDDQFSVERPDGSNFTLKIRSTKLEDSAMYFCASMADSYNEQFFGPGTRLTVL.

The rearrangement uses TRBV7-8 and TRBJ1-5; a possible D gene is TRBD1 (5 bases). CDR3 length: 17 amino acids. Germline lookup yields CDR1 SGHVS and CDR2 FQNEAQ. Trimming pared 5 bases from V and 3 bases from J, leaving 20 bases between. The CDR3 nucleotides are TGTGCCAGCAGCAGAGGACCCGGGCGGGGCGACAATCAGCCCCAGCATTTT. It specifies CASSRGPGRGDNQPQHF.

The chain uses TRBV5-1 and TRBJ1-2, with D maybe TRBD1 (6 bases). The CDR3 is made up of 15 amino acids. V was shortened by 5 bases and J by 3 bases, with 17 bases between the two germline ends. Per germline, CDR1 SGHRS and CDR2 YFSETQ. This CDR3 is CASREGGSYHYGYTF. The CDR3 bases are TGCGCCAGCAGGGAGGGGGGGTCATACCACTATGGCTACACCTTC.